This T cell receptor beta chain was identified during a study of post-analysis software for immune sequencing data. In regard to this clonotype: The antigen is undetermined.

With 6 bases removed from V and 14 bases from J, the gap between germline ends came to 14 bases. Germline assignment: CDR1 SQVTM and CDR2 ANQGSEA. The CDR3 loop spans 10 amino acids. The study's findings and limits: When patients were compared with controls, a handful of TRBV segments were more frequent, TRBV5-6, TRBV5-1 and TRBV20-1 among them.

Every TCR beta cDNA library bore unique molecular identifiers. TCRdb reanalysed the PCR reads using MiXCR and keeps one entry per CDR3 protein. The sample contains about 770,000 distinct CDR3 sequences, about 43% of which appear only once. This TCR derives from a girl aged 10 to 17 with multiple sclerosis. The specimen was blood. The rearrangement links TRBV29-1 to TRBJ2-1; D not certain. Written as DNA, the CDR3 is TGCAGCGTCAATACCGGCCGGGAGTTCTTC. Amino acid sequence: CSVNTGREFF.